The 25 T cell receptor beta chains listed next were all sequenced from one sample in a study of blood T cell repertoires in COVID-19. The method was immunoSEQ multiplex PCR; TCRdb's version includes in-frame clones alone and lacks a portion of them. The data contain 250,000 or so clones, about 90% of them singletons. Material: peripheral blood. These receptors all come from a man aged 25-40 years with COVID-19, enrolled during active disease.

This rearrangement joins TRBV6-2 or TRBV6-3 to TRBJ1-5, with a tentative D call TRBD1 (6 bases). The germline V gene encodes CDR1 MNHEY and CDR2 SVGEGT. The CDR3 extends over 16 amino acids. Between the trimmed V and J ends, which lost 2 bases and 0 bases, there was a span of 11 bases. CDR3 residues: CASSYLGASSNQPQHF. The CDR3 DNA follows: TGTGCCAGCAGTTACCTGGGGGCCTCTAGCAATCAGCCCCAGCATTTT.

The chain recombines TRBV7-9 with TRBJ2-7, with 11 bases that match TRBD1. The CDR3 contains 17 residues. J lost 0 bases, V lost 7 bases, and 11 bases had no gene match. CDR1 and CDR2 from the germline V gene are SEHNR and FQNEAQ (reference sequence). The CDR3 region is CASIKRTGTGGSYEQYF. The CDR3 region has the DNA TGTGCCAGCATCAAACGGACCGGGACAGGGGGCTCCTACGAGCAGTACTTC.

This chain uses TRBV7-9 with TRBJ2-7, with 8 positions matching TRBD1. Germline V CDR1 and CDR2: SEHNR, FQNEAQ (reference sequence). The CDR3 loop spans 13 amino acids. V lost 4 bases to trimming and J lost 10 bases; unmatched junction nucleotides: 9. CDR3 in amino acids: CASSYRQQGGQYF. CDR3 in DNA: TGTGCCAGCAGCTACCGTCAACAGGGGGGACAGTACTTC.

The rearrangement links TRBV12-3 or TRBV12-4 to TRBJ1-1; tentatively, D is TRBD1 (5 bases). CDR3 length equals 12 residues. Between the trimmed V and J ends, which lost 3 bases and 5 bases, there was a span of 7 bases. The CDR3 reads CASSFTGTEAFF. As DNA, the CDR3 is TGTGCCAGCAGTTTTACAGGTACTGAAGCTTTCTTT.

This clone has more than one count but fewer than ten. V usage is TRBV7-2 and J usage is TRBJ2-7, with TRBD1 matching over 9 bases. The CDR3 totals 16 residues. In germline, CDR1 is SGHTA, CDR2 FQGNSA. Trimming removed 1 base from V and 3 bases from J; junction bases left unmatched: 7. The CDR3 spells CASSLGLGGQGYEQYF. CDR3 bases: TGTGCCAGCAGCTTAGGTTTGGGGGGACAGGGCTACGAGCAGTACTTC.

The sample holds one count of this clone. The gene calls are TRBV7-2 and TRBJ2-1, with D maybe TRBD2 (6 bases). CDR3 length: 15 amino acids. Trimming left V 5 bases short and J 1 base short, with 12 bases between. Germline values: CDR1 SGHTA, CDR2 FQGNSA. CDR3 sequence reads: CASSRTSSSYNEQFF. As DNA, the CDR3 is TGTGCCAGCAGCCGTACTAGCTCATCCTACAATGAGCAGTTCTTC.

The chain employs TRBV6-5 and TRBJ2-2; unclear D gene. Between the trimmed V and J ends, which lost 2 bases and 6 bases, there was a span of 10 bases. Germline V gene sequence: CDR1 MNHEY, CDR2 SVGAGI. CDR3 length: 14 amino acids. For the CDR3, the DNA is TGTGCCAGCAGTTACAACGGCGGAGCCGGGGAGCTGTTTTTT. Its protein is CASSYNGGAGELFF.

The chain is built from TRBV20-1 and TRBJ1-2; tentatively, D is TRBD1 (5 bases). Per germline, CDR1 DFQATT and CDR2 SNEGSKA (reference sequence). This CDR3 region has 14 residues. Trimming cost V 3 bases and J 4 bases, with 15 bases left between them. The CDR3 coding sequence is TGCAGTGCTAGTGACGACAGTGCTGGCTATGGCTACACCTTC. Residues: CSASDDSAGYGYTF.

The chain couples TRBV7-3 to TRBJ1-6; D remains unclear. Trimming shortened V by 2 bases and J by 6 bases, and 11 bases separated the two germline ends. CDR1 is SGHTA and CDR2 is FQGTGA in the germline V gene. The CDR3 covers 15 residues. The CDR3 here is CASSLEGWGNSPLHF. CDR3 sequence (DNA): TGTGCCAGCAGCTTAGAGGGCTGGGGTAATTCACCCCTCCACTTT.

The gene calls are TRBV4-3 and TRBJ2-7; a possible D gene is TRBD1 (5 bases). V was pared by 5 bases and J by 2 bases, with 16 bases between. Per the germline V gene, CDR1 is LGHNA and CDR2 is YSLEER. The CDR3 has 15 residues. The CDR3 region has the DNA TGCGCCAGCAGCATCGCCCAGGGCAGACCCTACGAGCAGTACTTC. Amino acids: CASSIAQGRPYEQYF.

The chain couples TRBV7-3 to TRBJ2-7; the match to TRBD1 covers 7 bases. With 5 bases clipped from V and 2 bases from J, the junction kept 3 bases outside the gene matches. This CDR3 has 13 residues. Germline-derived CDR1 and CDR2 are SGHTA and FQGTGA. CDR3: CASSVGQTYEQYF. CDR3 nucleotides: TGTGCCAGCAGCGTGGGACAGACCTACGAGCAGTACTTC.

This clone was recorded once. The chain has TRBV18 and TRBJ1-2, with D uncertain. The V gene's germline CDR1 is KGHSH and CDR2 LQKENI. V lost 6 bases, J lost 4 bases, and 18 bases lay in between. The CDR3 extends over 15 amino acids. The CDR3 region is CASSDTQEVVYGYTF. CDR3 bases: TGTGCCAGCTCTGACACCCAGGAAGTAGTCTATGGCTACACCTTC. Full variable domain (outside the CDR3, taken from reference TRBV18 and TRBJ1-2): NAGVMQNPRHLVRRRGQEARLRCSPMKGHSHVYWYRQLPEEGLKFMVYLQKENIIDESGMPKERFSAEFPKEGPSILRIQQVVRGDSAAYFCASSDTQEVVYGYTFGSGTRLTVV.

CDR3 region: CASSLAGSFTEAFF. The CDR3 DNA sequence: TGCGCCAGCAGCTTGGCTGGGAGTTTCACTGAAGCTTTCTTT. J is TRBJ1-1 and V is TRBV5-1, with no clear D. V was cut by 0 bases and J by 4 bases, with 10 bases left in between. The CDR3 consists of 14 residues. From germline, CDR1 is SGHRS and CDR2 YFSETQ.

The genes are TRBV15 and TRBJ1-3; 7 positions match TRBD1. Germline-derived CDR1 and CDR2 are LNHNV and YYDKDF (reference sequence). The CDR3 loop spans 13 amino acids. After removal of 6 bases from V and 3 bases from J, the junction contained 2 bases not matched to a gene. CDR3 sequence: CATSTGDGNTIYF. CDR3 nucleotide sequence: TGTGCCACCAGTACAGGGGATGGAAACACCATATATTTT.

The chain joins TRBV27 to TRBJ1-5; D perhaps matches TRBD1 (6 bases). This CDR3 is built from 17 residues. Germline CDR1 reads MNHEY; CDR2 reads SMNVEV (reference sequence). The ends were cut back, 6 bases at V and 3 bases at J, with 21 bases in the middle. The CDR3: CASSRNRAFDSNQPQHF. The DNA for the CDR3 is TGTGCCAGCAGCCGAAACAGGGCGTTCGATTCCAATCAGCCCCAGCATTTT.

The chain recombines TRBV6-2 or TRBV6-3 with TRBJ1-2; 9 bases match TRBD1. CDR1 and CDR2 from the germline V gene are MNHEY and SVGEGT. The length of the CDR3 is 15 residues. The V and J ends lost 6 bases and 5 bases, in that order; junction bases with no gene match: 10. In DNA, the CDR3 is TGTGCCAGCAGACCTTTGACAGGGGGGAATTATGGCTACACCTTC. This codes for CASRPLTGGNYGYTF.

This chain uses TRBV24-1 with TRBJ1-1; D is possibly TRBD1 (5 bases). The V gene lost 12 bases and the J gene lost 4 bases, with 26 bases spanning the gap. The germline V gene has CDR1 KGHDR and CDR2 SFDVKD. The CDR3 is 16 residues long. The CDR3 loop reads CAPDDSRLYSGTEAFF. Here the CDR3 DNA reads TGTGCCCCCGATGACAGTCGGTTATATTCTGGCACTGAAGCTTTCTTT.

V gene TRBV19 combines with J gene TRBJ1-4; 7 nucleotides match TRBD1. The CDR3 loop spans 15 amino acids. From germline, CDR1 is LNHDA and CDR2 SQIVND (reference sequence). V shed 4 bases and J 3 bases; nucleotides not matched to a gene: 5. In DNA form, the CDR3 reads TGTGCCAGTAGTAACGGACAGGTTGCTAATGAAAAACTGTTTTTT. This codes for CASSNGQVANEKLFF.

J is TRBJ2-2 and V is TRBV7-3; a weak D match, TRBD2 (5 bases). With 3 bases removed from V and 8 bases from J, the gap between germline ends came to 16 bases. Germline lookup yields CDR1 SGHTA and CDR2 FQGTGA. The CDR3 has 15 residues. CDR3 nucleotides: TGTGCCAGCAGCTTGACGCCGGGATCGGGAGGGGAGCTGTTTTTT. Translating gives CASSLTPGSGGELFF. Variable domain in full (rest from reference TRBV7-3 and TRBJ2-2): GAGVSQTPSNKVTEKGKYVELRCDPISGHTALYWYRQSLGQGPEFLIYFQGTGAADDSGLPNDRFFAVRPEGSVSTLKIQRTERGDSAVYLCASSLTPGSGGELFFGEGSRLTVL.

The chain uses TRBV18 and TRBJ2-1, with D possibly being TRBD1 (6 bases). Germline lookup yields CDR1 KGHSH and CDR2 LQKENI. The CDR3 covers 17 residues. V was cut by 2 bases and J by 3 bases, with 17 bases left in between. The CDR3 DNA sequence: TGTGCCAGCTCACCAGGAGGAGCAACAGGGCTCTACAATGAGCAGTTCTTC. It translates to CASSPGGATGLYNEQFF.

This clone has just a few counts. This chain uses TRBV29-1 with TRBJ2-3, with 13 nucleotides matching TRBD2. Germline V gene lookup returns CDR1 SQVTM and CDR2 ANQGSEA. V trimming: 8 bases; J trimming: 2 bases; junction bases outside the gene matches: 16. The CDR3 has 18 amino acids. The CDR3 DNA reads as TGCAGCCTGAGCCCCGCGACTAGCGGGAGGTCATTCACAGATACGCAGTATTTT. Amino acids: CSLSPATSGRSFTDTQYF.

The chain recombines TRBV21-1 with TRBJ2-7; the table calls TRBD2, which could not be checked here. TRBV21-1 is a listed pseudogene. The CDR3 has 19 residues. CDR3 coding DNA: TGTGCCAGCAGCAAAGAGATAATCTTGGCGACTACCGTTAACTACGAGCAGTACTTC. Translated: CASSKEIILATTVNYEQYF.

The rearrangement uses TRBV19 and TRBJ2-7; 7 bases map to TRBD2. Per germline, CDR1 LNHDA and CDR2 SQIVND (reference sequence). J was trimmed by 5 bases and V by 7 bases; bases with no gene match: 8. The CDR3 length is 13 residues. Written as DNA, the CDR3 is TGTGCCAGTAACCGGCGGGAGTTGAACGAGCAGTACTTC. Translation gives CASNRRELNEQYF.

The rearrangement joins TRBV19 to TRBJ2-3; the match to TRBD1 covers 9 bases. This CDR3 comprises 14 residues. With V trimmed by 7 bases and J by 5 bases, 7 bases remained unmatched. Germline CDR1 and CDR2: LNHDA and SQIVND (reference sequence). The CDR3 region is CASKGTGGVDTQYF. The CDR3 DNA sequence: TGTGCCAGTAAAGGTACAGGGGGCGTAGATACGCAGTATTTT.

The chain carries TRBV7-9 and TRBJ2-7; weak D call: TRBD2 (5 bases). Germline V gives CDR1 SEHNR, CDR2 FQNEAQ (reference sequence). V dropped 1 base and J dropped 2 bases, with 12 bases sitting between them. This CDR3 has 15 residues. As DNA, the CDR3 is TGTGCCAGCAGCTTAGTGGACGGGCGGGCCTACGAGCAGTACTTC. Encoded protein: CASSLVDGRAYEQYF.